This T cell receptor (beta chain) was identified during a study of T cells after yellow fever vaccination. Study-level points and caveats: Clones from primary vaccination mostly reappeared after the booster (approximately 95% CD4, about 85% CD8). Some clonotypes, a small share, were shared between CD4 and CD8 compartments. On re-exposure, the response was weaker but peaked faster, at day 5 versus 15.

TCRdb re-called the 5' RACE reads through MiXCR, storing one row per CDR3 protein. Here the sample spans 85,000 to 100,000 distinct CDR3 sequences, 4.5% to 6% being singletons. This clonotype was detected ten times or more. Antigen specificity is unknown. The germline V gene encodes CDR1 SGHVS and CDR2 FNYEAQ. The length of the CDR3 is 15 residues. Unmatched junction bases numbered 3, after V lost 4 bases and J lost 5 bases. The chain employs TRBV7-6 and TRBJ2-3; 13 bases map to TRBD2. Sequences were derived from CD8+ T cells sorted from PBMCs, sampled 10 days after the yellow fever booster vaccination. This sequence was found in a man younger than 35 who received the YFV17D yellow fever vaccine. For the CDR3, the DNA is TGTGCCAGCAGCTCCTGGACTAGCGGGGGAGATACGCAGTATTTT. The encoded protein is CASSSWTSGGDTQYF.